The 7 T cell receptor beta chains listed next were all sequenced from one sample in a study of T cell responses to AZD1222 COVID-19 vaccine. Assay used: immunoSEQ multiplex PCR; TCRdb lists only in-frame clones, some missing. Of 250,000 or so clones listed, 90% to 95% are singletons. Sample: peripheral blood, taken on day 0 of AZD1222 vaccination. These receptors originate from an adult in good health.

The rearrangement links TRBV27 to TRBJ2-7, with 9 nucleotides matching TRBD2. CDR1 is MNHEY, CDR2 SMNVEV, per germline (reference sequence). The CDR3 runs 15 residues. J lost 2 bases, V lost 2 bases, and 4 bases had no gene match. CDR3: CASSLASGRPYEQYF. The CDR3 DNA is TGTGCCAGCAGTTTAGCCAGCGGGAGGCCCTACGAGCAGTACTTC.

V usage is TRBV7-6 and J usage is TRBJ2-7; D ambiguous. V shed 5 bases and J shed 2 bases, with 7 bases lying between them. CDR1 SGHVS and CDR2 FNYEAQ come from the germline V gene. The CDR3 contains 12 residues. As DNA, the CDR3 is TGTGCCAGCAGCCTACAACCCTACGAGCAGTACTTC. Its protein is CASSLQPYEQYF.

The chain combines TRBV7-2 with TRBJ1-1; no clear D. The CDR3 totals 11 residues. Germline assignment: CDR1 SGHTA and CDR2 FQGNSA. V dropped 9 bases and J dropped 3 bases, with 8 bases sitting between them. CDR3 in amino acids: CASLAYTEAFF. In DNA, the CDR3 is TGTGCCAGTTTAGCTTACACTGAAGCTTTCTTT.

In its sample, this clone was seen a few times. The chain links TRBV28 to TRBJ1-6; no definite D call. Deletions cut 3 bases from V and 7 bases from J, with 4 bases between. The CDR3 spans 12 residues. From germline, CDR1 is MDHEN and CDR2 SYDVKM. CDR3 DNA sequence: TGTGCCAGCAGTTTCCCCAATTCACCCCTCCACTTT. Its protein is CASSFPNSPLHF.

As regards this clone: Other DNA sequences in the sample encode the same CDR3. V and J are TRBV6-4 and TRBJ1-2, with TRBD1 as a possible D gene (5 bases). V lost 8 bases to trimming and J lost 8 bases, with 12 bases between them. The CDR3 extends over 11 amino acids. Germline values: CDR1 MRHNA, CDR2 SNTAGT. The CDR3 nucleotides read TGTGCCAGCTCCGCCGGGGACGGCTACACCTTC. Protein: CASSAGDGYTF.

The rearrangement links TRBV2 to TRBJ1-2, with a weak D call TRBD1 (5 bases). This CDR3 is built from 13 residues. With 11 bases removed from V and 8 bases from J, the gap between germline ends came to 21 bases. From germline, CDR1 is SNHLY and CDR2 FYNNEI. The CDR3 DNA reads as TGTGCCGGTACAGTTACGGACACCCGCGGCTACACCTTC. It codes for CAGTVTDTRGYTF.

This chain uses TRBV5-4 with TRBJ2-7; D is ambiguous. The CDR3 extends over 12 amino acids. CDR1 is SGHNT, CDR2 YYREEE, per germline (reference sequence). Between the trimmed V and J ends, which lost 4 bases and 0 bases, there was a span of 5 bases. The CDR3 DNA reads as TGTGCCAGCAGCCCCGGCTCCTACGAGCAGTACTTC. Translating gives CASSPGSYEQYF.